This T cell receptor (beta chain) was profiled in a study of human T cells and chemical hapten exposure. General study findings and limits: It should be noted that donors had alopecia, so their immune response may differ from healthy people's.

Time point reported: patch test 3, about 24 weeks after DPC sensitization. Treatment meaning: therapeutic diphenylcyclopropenone sensitization with weekly scalp DPC. This clonotype has a count of ten or more. Its antigen remains unidentified. TCRdb recomputed calls from the RACE reads with MiXCR, one row per CDR3 protein. The sample shows about 92,000 distinct CDR3 sequences, about a tenth of them seen only once. The CDR3 covers 13 residues. The germline V gene encodes CDR1 SQVTM and CDR2 ANQGSEA. V lost 3 bases and J lost 2, with 10 bases in between. This chain links TRBV29-1 with TRBJ2-5; D unresolved. The sample was whole blood, taken in connection with sensitization to the hapten diphenylcyclopropenone (DPC). This TCR derives from a woman aged 25 to 39 with alopecia areata. Some clones in this sample may be carry-over from other donors' samples. CDR3 nucleotides: TGCAGCGTTGATCGTGTTGGGCAAGAGACCCAGTACTTC. Protein product: CSVDRVGQETQYF. Drawing the rest from reference TRBV29-1 and TRBJ2-5, the complete variable domain is SAVISQKPSRDICQRGTSLTIQCQVDSQVTMMFWYRQQPGQSLTLIATANQGSEATYESGFVIDKFPISRPNLTFSTLTVSNMSPEDSSIYLCSVDRVGQETQYFGPGTRLLVL.